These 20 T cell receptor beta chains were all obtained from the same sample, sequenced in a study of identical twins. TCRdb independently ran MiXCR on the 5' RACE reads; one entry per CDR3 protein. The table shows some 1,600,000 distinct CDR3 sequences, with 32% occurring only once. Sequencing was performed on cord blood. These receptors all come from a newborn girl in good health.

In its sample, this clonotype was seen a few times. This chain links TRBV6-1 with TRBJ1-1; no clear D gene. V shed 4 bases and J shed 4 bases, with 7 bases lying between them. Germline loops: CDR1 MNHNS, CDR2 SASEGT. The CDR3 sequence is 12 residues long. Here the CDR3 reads CASSVVVTEAFF. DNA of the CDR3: TGTGCCAGCAGTGTGGTGGTCACTGAAGCTTTCTTT.

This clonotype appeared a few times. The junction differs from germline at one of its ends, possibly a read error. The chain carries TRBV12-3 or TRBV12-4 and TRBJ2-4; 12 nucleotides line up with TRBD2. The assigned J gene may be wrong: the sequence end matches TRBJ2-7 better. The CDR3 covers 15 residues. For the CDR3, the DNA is TGTGCCAGCAGTCTAGCGGGAGGGGGAGAATACGAGCAGTACTTC. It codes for CASSLAGGGEYEQYF.

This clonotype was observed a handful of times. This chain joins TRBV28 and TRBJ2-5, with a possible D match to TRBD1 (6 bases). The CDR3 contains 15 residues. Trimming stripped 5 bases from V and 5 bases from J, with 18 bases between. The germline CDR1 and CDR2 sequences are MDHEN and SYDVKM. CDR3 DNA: TGTGCCAGCAGTCCCACAGGGTCCAAATGGGAGACCCAGTACTTC. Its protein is CASSPTGSKWETQYF.

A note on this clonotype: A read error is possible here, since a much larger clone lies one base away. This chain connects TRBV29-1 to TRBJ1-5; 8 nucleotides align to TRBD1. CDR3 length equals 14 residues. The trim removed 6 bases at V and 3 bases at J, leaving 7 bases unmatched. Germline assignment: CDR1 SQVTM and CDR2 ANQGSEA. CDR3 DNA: TGCAGCGTCCTTGACAGGGGTAACAATCAGCCCCAGCATTTT. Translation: CSVLDRGNNQPQHF.

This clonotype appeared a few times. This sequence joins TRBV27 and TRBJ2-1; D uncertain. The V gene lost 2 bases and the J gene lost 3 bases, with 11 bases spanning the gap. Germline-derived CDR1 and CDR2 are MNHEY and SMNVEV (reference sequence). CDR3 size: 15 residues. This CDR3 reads CASSLRLVHYNEQFF. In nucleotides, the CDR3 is TGTGCCAGCAGTTTACGGCTAGTTCACTACAATGAGCAGTTCTTC.

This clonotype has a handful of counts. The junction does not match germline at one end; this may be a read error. The CDR3 DNA is TGTGCCGGCAGTCCGTTACCCTCCTTGCCCGACACAGATACGCAGTATTTT. Its protein product is CAGSPLPSLPDTDTQYF. J is TRBJ2-3 and V is TRBV12-3 or TRBV12-4, with unresolved D. This CDR3 spans 17 amino acids.

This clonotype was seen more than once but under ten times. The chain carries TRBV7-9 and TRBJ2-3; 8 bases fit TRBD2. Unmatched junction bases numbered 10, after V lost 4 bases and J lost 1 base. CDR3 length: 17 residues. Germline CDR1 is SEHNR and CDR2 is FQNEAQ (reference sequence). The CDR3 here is CASSSPILSGGTDTQYF. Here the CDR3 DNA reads TGTGCCAGCAGCTCACCTATCCTTAGCGGGGGCACAGATACGCAGTATTTT.

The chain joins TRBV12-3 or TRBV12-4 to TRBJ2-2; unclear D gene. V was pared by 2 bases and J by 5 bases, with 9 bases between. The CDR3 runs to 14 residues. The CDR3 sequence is CASSLQVNTGELFF. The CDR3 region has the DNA TGTGCCAGCAGTTTACAGGTCAATACCGGGGAGCTGTTTTTT.

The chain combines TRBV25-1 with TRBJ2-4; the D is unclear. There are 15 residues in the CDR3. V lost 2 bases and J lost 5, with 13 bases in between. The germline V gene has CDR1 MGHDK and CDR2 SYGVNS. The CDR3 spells CASSEPGPTENIQYF. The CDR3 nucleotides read TGTGCCAGCAGTGAACCTGGACCGACGGAAAACATTCAGTACTTC.

CDR3 in DNA: TGCAGTGCTAGTCAGATGGGCCTGGTCTACGAGCAGTACTTC. Its protein is CSASQMGLVYEQYF. The chain couples TRBV20-1 to TRBJ2-7; D gene unclear. Germline V gives CDR1 DFQATT, CDR2 SNEGSKA (reference sequence). The CDR3 runs 14 residues. Trimming shortened V by 3 bases and J by 3 bases, and 15 bases separated the two germline ends.

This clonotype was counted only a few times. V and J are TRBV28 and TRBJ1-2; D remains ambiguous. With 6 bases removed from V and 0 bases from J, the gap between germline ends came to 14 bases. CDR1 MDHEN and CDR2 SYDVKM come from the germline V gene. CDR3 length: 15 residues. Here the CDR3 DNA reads TGTGCCAGCAGCGTTTATACGGCCACTAACTATGGCTACACCTTC. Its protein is CASSVYTATNYGYTF.

The CDR3 DNA is TGTGCCATCAGTGAGTCTCGTGGGACAGGGAATGGCTACACCTTC. It specifies CAISESRGTGNGYTF. The rearrangement uses TRBV10-3 and TRBJ1-2; 9 bases fit TRBD1. CDR1 is ENHRY and CDR2 is SYGVKD in the germline V gene. Trimming removed 0 bases from V and 6 bases from J; junction bases left unmatched: 5. The CDR3 loop spans 15 amino acids.

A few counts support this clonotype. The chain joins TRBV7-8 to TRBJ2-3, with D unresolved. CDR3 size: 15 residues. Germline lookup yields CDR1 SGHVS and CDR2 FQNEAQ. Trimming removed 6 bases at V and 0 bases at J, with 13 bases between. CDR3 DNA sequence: TGTGCCAGCAGTTCCCGTGACGGAAGCACAGATACGCAGTATTTT. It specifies CASSSRDGSTDTQYF. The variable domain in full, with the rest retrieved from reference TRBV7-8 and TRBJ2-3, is GAGVSQSPRYKVAKRGQDVALRCDPISGHVSLFWYQQALGQGPEFLTYFQNEAQLDKSGLPSDRFFAERPEGSVSTLKIQRTQQEDSAVYLCASSSRDGSTDTQYFGPGTRLTVL.

The CDR3 loop is CAISPTSTDTQYF. CDR3 bases: TGTGCCATCAGTCCTACTAGCACAGATACGCAGTATTTT. This chain links TRBV10-3 with TRBJ2-3, with D uncertain. The CDR3 is 13 residues long. Trimming left V 5 bases short and J 0 bases short, with 6 bases between. Germline lookup yields CDR1 ENHRY and CDR2 SYGVKD.

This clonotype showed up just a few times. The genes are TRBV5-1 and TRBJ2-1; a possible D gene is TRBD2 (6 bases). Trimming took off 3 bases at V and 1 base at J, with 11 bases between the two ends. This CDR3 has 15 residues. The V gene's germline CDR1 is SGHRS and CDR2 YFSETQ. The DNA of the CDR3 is TGCGCCAGCAGCTCCCCGGGGGTGTCCTACAATGAGCAGTTCTTC. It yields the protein CASSSPGVSYNEQFF.

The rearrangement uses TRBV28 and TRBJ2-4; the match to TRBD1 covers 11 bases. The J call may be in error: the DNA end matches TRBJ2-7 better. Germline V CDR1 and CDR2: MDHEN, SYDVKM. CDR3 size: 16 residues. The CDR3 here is CASSLPSGTGGYEQYF. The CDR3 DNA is TGTGCCAGCAGTTTGCCCTCCGGGACAGGGGGCTACGAGCAGTACTTC.

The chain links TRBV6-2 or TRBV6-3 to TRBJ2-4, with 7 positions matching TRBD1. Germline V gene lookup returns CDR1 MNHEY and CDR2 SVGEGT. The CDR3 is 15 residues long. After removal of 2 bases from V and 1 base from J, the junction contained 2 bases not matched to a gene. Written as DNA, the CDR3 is TGTGCCAGCAGTTACAGGGGGCATGCCAAAAACATTCAGTACTTC. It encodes CASSYRGHAKNIQYF.

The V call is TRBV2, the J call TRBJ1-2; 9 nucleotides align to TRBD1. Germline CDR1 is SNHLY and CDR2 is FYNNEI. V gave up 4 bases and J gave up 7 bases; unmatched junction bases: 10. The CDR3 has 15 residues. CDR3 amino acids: CASSARQGVTSGYTF. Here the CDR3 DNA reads TGTGCCAGCAGTGCCCGACAGGGGGTAACGAGTGGCTACACCTTC.

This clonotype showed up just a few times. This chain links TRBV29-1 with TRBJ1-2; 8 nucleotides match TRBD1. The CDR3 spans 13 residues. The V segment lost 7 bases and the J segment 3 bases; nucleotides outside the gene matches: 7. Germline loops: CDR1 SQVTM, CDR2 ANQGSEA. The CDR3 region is CSAKTGVHYGYTF. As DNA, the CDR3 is TGCAGCGCCAAGACAGGGGTTCACTATGGCTACACCTTC.

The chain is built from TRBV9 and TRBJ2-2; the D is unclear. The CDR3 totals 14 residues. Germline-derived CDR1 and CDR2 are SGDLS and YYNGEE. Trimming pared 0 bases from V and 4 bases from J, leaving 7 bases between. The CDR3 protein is CASSVGSFTGELFF. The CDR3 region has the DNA TGTGCCAGCAGCGTAGGCAGTTTCACCGGGGAGCTGTTTTTT.